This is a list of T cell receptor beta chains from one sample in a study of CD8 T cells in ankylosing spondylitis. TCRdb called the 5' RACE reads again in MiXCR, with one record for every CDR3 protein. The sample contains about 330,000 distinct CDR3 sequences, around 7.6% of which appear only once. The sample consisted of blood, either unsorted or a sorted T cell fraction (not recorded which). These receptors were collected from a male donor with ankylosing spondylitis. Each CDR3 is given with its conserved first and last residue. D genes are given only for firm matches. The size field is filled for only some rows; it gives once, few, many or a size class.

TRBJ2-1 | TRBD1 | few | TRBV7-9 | TGTGCCAGCAGACAGGGACAGGGCTACTACAATGAGCAGTTCTTC | CASRQGQGYYNEQFF
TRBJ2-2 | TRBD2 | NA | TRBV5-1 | TGCGCCAGCAGCTTGGCCACTAGCGGGAACACCGGGGAGCTGTTTTTT | CASSLATSGNTGELFF
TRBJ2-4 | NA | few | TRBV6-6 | TGTGCCAGCAGTTACCATGGGGAAAACATTCAGTACTTC | CASSYHGENIQYF
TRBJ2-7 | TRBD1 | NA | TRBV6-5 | TGTGCCAGCAGTTACCACCCGGGACAGGGCTTCAACGAGCAGTACTTC | CASSYHPGQGFNEQYF
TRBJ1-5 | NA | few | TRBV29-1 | TGCAGCGTTGTCCAGGGAAACAATCAGCCCCAGCATTTT | CSVVQGNNQPQHF
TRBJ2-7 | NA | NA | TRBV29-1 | TGCAGCGTTGACGGGGGACGGGGCAGGATATACGAGCAGTACTTC | CSVDGGRGRIYEQYF
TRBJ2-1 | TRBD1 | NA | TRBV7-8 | TGTGCCAGCAGCTTGGATAGGGGGCGGAACAATGAGCAGTTCTTC | CASSLDRGRNNEQFF
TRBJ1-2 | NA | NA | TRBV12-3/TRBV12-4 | TGTGCCAGCTCGATGCGGGGCAGGTTTTATGACGACTACACCTTC | CASSMRGRFYDDYTF
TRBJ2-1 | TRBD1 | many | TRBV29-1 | TGCAGCGAAGGGACAGGGTTCGACTACAATGAGCAGTTCTTC | CSEGTGFDYNEQFF
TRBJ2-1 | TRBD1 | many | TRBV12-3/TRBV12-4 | TGTGCCAGCAGTTCCGGACAGGGGCTATACAATGAGCAGTTCTTC | CASSSGQGLYNEQFF
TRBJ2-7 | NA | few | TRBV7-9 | TGTGCCAGCAGTCCCTGGGGGTACGAGCAGTACTTC | CASSPWGYEQYF
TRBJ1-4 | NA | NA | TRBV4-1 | TGCGCCAGCAGCCAAGGAGGGGAATTCGAAAAACTGTTTTTT | CASSQGGEFEKLFF
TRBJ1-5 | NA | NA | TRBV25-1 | TGTGCCAGCTCCGAAGGGGGGCGGTGGCCCCAGCATTTT | CASSEGGRWPQHF
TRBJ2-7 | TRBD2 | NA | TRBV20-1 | TGCAGTGCTAGAGAGTTGGTAGCGGGAGGCCACGAGCAGTACTTC | CSARELVAGGHEQYF
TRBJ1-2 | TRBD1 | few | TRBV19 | TGTGCCAGTAGTGCCAACCCCCAGGGGGGCAGCTATGGCTACACCTTC | CASSANPQGGSYGYTF
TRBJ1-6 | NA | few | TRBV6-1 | TGTGCCAGCTCCTCTCCTCAGACTAGGGGTGATAATTCACCCCTCCACTTT | CASSSPQTRGDNSPLHF
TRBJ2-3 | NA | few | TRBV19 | TGTGCCAGTAGTATAGGTAGCACAGATACGCAGTATTTT | CASSIGSTDTQYF